Listed here are 32 T cell receptor beta chains from one sample, sequenced in a study of blood T cell repertoires in COVID-19. The repertoire was sequenced with immunoSEQ multiplex PCR; TCRdb's copy has only in-frame clones and lacks some. The data show roughly 280,000 clones, about 85% seen once. Specimen: PBMCs or T cells enriched from blood (not recorded which). The origin of the receptors is a woman in her 50s who had recovered from COVID-19.

The DNA of the CDR3 is TGTGCCAGCAGCTTGCTGGGACAGGGAAACACCGGGGAGCTGTTTTTT. Amino acid sequence: CASSLLGQGNTGELFF. The chain has TRBV5-8 and TRBJ2-2; 9 positions match TRBD1. This CDR3 has 16 residues. The germline CDR1 and CDR2 sequences are SGHTS and YDEGEE. Trimming took 1 base from V and 2 from J; bases not matched to a gene: 3.

The chain has TRBV18 and TRBJ1-1; 7 bases are a match to TRBD1. This CDR3 has 16 amino acids. V shed 2 bases and J 5 bases; nucleotides not matched to a gene: 11. CDR1 KGHSH and CDR2 LQKENI come from the germline V gene. This CDR3 reads CASSPRVGQGVTEAFF. The CDR3, as DNA: TGTGCCAGCTCACCAAGGGTGGGCCAGGGGGTTACTGAAGCTTTCTTT.

This clone was recorded only once. This CDR3 is also generated by other DNA sequences in the sample. The chain combines TRBV28 with TRBJ2-7; 10 bases are a match to TRBD2. J was trimmed by 4 bases and V by 8 bases; bases with no gene match: 2. Germline V gives CDR1 MDHEN, CDR2 SYDVKM. The CDR3 extends over 12 amino acids. The CDR3: CASSSGSYEQYF. In DNA form, the CDR3 reads TGTGCCAGCTCTAGCGGGAGTTACGAGCAGTACTTC. Full variable domain (missing parts from reference TRBV28 and TRBJ2-7): DVKVTQSSRYLVKRTGEKVFLECVQDMDHENMFWYRQDPGLGLRLIYFSYDVKMKEKGDIPEGYSVSREKKERFSLILESASTNQTSMYLCASSSGSYEQYFGPGTRLTVT.

The chain uses TRBV20-1 and TRBJ1-5; TRBD1 is a possible D gene (5 bases). CDR3 length: 13 residues. Germline values: CDR1 DFQATT, CDR2 SNEGSKA (reference sequence). Between the trimmed V and J ends, which lost 3 bases and 6 bases, there was a span of 12 bases. The CDR3, as DNA: TGCAGTGCTAGTGGGGGAGTGCGTCAGCCCCAGCATTTT. This gives the protein CSASGGVRQPQHF.

This chain uses TRBV2 with TRBJ2-7; D perhaps matches TRBD2 (5 bases). The germline V and J ends were trimmed by 9 bases and 6 bases, with 21 bases remaining between them. Germline CDR1 SNHLY, CDR2 FYNNEI. This CDR3 is 14 amino acids long. CDR3 in amino acids: CASSREGRGPEQYF. CDR3 DNA: TGTGCCAGTTCTCGGGAAGGCAGAGGCCCCGAGCAGTACTTC.

The rearrangement joins TRBV7-9 to TRBJ2-2; the match to TRBD2 covers 8 bases. Germline CDR1 SEHNR, CDR2 FQNEAQ (reference sequence). The CDR3 loop spans 15 amino acids. J lost 6 bases, V lost 5 bases, and 8 bases had no gene match. The CDR3 DNA is TGTGCCAGCAGCATACCCGGGGGGGGTCCCGGGGAGCTGTTTTTT. This encodes CASSIPGGGPGELFF.

This sequence joins TRBV19 and TRBJ1-1; TRBD1 aligns across 7 bases. From germline, CDR1 is LNHDA and CDR2 SQIVND (reference sequence). The CDR3 runs to 12 residues. After removal of 4 bases from V and 11 bases from J, the junction contained 7 bases not matched to a gene. The CDR3 DNA reads as TGTGCCAGTAGTACTACACAGGGGTTGGCTTTCTTT. Translation: CASSTTQGLAFF.

The chain combines TRBV29-1 with TRBJ2-4; TRBD2 is a possible D gene (5 bases). This CDR3 has 15 residues. Germline loops: CDR1 SQVTM, CDR2 ANQGSEA. V gave up 3 bases and J gave up 5 bases, with 17 bases separating them. CDR3 sequence (DNA): TGCAGCGTTGATGTCAGCGAGTATAGCGAAAACATTCAGTACTTC. It codes for CSVDVSEYSENIQYF. The whole variable domain, filled in from reference TRBV29-1 and TRBJ2-4, reads SAVISQKPSRDICQRGTSLTIQCQVDSQVTMMFWYRQQPGQSLTLIATANQGSEATYESGFVIDKFPISRPNLTFSTLTVSNMSPEDSSIYLCSVDVSEYSENIQYFGAGTRLSVL.

The gene calls are TRBV28 and TRBJ1-2, with a weak D call TRBD1 (6 bases). The CDR3 totals 14 residues. CDR1 and CDR2 from the germline V gene are MDHEN and SYDVKM. V lost 2 bases, J lost 2 bases, and 9 bases lay in between. CDR3 region: CASSLGRGNYGYTF. In DNA, the CDR3 is TGTGCCAGCAGTTTAGGCAGGGGAAACTATGGCTACACCTTC.

V gene TRBV10-3 combines with J gene TRBJ1-5; TRBD1 is a possible D gene (5 bases). This CDR3 has 12 amino acids. Germline CDR1 is ENHRY and CDR2 is SYGVKD. The V and J ends lost 8 bases and 3 bases respectively, with 8 bases between them. CDR3 residues: CAIRGTNQPQHF. The CDR3 DNA follows: TGTGCCATCCGGGGGACCAATCAGCCCCAGCATTTT.

This sequence joins TRBV5-5 and TRBJ1-4; D not resolved. CDR3 length: 15 amino acids. CDR1 is SGHKS, CDR2 YYEKEE, per germline (reference sequence). With 3 bases removed from V and 1 base from J, the gap between germline ends came to 10 bases. The DNA for the CDR3 is TGTGCCAGCAGCTCCTTACAGTTAACTAATGAAAAACTGTTTTTT. The encoded protein is CASSSLQLTNEKLFF. The full variable domain, completed using reference TRBV5-5 and TRBJ1-4, is DAGVTQSPTHLIKTRGQQVTLRCSPISGHKSVSWYQQVLGQGPQFIFQYYEKEERGRGNFPDRFSARQFPNYSSELNVNALLLGDSALYLCASSSLQLTNEKLFFGSGTQLSVL.

The V and J genes are TRBV7-2 and TRBJ2-5, with TRBD2 identical over 7 bases. The CDR3 has 17 amino acids. Trimming took 5 bases from V and 5 from J; bases not matched to a gene: 17. Per the germline V gene, CDR1 is SGHTA and CDR2 is FQGNSA. The CDR3 spells CASSDRASGAAGETQYF. The CDR3 nucleotides are TGTGCCAGCAGCGACCGGGCTAGCGGAGCCGCCGGGGAGACCCAGTACTTC.

V gene TRBV27 combines with J gene TRBJ2-5; 12 nucleotides match TRBD2. The ends lost 5 bases at V and 5 bases at J; junction bases unmatched: 15. Germline V gene data show CDR1 as MNHEY and CDR2 as SMNVEV (reference sequence). CDR3 length equals 18 residues. This chain's CDR3 is CASSLKTQRLAGVETQYF. The CDR3 coding sequence is TGTGCCAGCAGTCTAAAAACGCAAAGACTAGCGGGAGTTGAGACCCAGTACTTC.

This chain connects TRBV9 to TRBJ2-2, with a possible D match to TRBD2 (5 bases). V was clipped by 1 base and J by 2 bases, with 12 bases between them. Germline V gene sequence: CDR1 SGDLS, CDR2 YYNGEE. CDR3 length equals 16 residues. The CDR3 reads CASSVLGSANTGELFF. CDR3 coding DNA: TGTGCCAGCAGCGTATTAGGGAGCGCCAACACCGGGGAGCTGTTTTTT.

V and J are TRBV6-5 and TRBJ1-4; no reliable D call. The CDR3 length is 15 residues. Germline lookup yields CDR1 MNHEY and CDR2 SVGAGI. Deletions cut 8 bases from V and 3 bases from J, with 16 bases between. DNA of the CDR3: TGTGCCAGCGGTCGGATCTGGGCACCTAATGAAAAACTGTTTTTT. This codes for CASGRIWAPNEKLFF.

Note on this clone: This sample also contains other DNA sequences that code for the same CDR3. This rearrangement joins TRBV7-3 to TRBJ1-1; D perhaps matches TRBD1 (5 bases). The CDR3 sequence is 16 residues long. V was cut by 1 base and J by 1 base, with 13 bases left in between. Per the germline V gene, CDR1 is SGHTA and CDR2 is FQGTGA. CDR3 DNA: TGTGCCAGCAGCTTAAACTCGCCAGGGAAGAACACTGAAGCTTTCTTT. It translates to CASSLNSPGKNTEAFF.

The chain is built from TRBV12-3 or TRBV12-4 and TRBJ2-7, with 7 positions matching TRBD1. This CDR3 spans 13 amino acids. V shed 6 bases, J shed 7 bases, and the junction held 9 bases outside the gene matches. This CDR3 is CASRPTGAREQYF. The CDR3 DNA reads TGTGCCAGCAGACCCACAGGGGCGCGGGAGCAGTACTTC.

This chain links TRBV7-2 with TRBJ2-1, with TRBD2 matching over 9 bases. V was pared by 3 bases and J by 4 bases, with 4 bases of the junction left unmatched. The CDR3 extends over 15 amino acids. Germline assignment: CDR1 SGHTA and CDR2 FQGNSA. CDR3 protein: CASSFSLAGYNEQFF. CDR3 DNA: TGTGCCAGCAGCTTTAGTCTAGCGGGGTACAATGAGCAGTTCTTC.

The chain employs TRBV29-1 and TRBJ1-4; D perhaps matches TRBD1 (5 bases). With 3 bases removed from V and 8 bases from J, the gap between germline ends came to 10 bases. Looked up from germline, CDR1 is SQVTM and CDR2 is ANQGSEA. This CDR3 has 12 amino acids. This CDR3 is CSVESREEKLFF. The DNA of the CDR3 is TGCAGCGTTGAGTCCAGGGAAGAAAAACTGTTTTTT.

The V gene is TRBV11-1, the J gene TRBJ1-6; perhaps TRBD1 as D (6 bases). The CDR3 runs to 13 residues. Germline V lookup: CDR1 SGHAT, CDR2 FQDESV (reference sequence). Trimming took 6 bases from V and 7 from J, leaving 10 bases between them. CDR3 residues: CASSITGNSPLHF. In nucleotides, the CDR3 is TGTGCCAGCAGTATCACAGGGAATTCACCCCTCCACTTT.

This chain links TRBV2 with TRBJ1-2; D ambiguous. V lost 6 bases and J 7 bases, leaving 18 bases between the germline ends. CDR3 length: 14 residues. From germline, CDR1 is SNHLY and CDR2 FYNNEI. CDR3 amino acids: CASRGFAGLGGYTF. Written as DNA, the CDR3 is TGTGCCAGCAGGGGCTTTGCGGGCTTAGGTGGCTACACCTTC.

This chain connects TRBV29-1 to TRBJ1-1, with TRBD1 identical over 11 bases. Per germline, CDR1 SQVTM and CDR2 ANQGSEA. The CDR3 is 13 amino acids. J was trimmed by 3 bases and V by 7 bases; bases with no gene match: 4. The CDR3 reads CSARDRGYTEAFF. CDR3 DNA sequence: TGCAGCGCTCGGGACAGGGGGTACACTGAAGCTTTCTTT.

This clone was recorded once. In DNA form, the CDR3 reads TGTGCCAGCAGGATTAGAGCCAATCAGCCCCAGCATTTT. This sequence encodes CASRIRANQPQHF. The chain joins TRBV28 to TRBJ1-5; no clear D. The germline V gene has CDR1 MDHEN and CDR2 SYDVKM. With 6 bases removed from V and 3 bases from J, the gap between germline ends came to 9 bases. The CDR3 length is 13 residues.

The chain recombines TRBV5-1 with TRBJ2-1; TRBD1 matches at 8 bases. V shed 6 bases, J shed 7 bases, and the junction held 9 bases outside the gene matches. Germline-derived CDR1 and CDR2 are SGHRS and YFSETQ. This CDR3 has 14 amino acids. The CDR3 loop is CASTKGQVKNEQFF. The CDR3 region has the DNA TGCGCCAGCACCAAGGGACAGGTTAAGAATGAGCAGTTCTTC.

V gene TRBV27 combines with J gene TRBJ1-5; tentative D call: TRBD1 (5 bases). V shed 3 bases and J shed 9 bases, with 12 bases lying between them. Germline V lookup: CDR1 MNHEY, CDR2 SMNVEV (reference sequence). CDR3 size: 13 residues. The DNA of the CDR3 is TGTGCCAGCAGTTTCGAAAGGGGAAGGCCCCAGCATTTT. It yields the protein CASSFERGRPQHF.

The chain couples TRBV5-4 to TRBJ2-1; D is perhaps TRBD2 (7 bases). V lost 4 bases to trimming and J lost 12 bases, with 20 bases between them. Germline CDR1 reads SGHNT; CDR2 reads YYREEE (reference sequence). The CDR3 has 14 amino acids. CDR3 nucleotides: TGTGCCAGCAGCGCATCCTCGGGCCGGGGGGCGCAGTTCTTC. This encodes CASSASSGRGAQFF. Complete variable domain (other parts from reference TRBV5-4 and TRBJ2-1): ETGVTQSPTHLIKTRGQQVTLRCSSQSGHNTVSWYQQALGQGPQFIFQYYREEENGRGNFPPRFSGLQFPNYSSELNVNALELDDSALYLCASSASSGRGAQFFGPGTRLTVL.

This clone was seen only a few times. V is TRBV3-1 (or the pseudogene TRBV3-2) and J is TRBJ1-2; TRBD1 matches at 8 bases. CDR3 size: 15 residues. Germline V CDR1 and CDR2: LGHDT, YNNKEL (reference sequence). After removal of 1 base from V and 4 bases from J, the junction contained 5 bases not matched to a gene. The CDR3 spells CASSQGRQGFYGYTF. As DNA, the CDR3 is TGTGCCAGCAGCCAAGGACGACAGGGGTTCTATGGCTACACCTTC.

This chain joins TRBV13 and TRBJ1-1; no clear D gene. The germline V and J ends were trimmed by 2 bases and 1 base, with 5 bases remaining between them. This CDR3 spans 13 amino acids. From germline, CDR1 is PRHDT and CDR2 FYEKMQ (reference sequence). The CDR3 spells CASSLLWNTEAFF. The CDR3 nucleotides are TGTGCCAGCAGCTTACTATGGAACACTGAAGCTTTCTTT.

The chain couples TRBV3-1 (or the pseudogene TRBV3-2) to TRBJ2-1; possible D gene TRBD2, 6 bases. Trimming took 0 bases from V and 10 from J, leaving 22 bases between them. Germline V gene sequence: CDR1 LGHDT, CDR2 YNNKEL (reference sequence). This CDR3 region has 17 residues. The CDR3 DNA is TGTGCCAGCAGCCAAGATATTACGGGACTCCCCTTGTGGGAGCAGTTCTTC. This gives the protein CASSQDITGLPLWEQFF.

This chain connects TRBV18 to TRBJ1-1, with unresolved D. CDR3 length: 16 residues. Germline V gives CDR1 KGHSH, CDR2 LQKENI. The V end was cut by 0 bases, the J end by 1 base, with 12 bases between. The CDR3 sequence: CASSPPGSAKNTEAFF. The CDR3, as DNA: TGTGCCAGCTCACCACCCGGGTCAGCTAAGAACACTGAAGCTTTCTTT.

The rearrangement links TRBV2 to TRBJ1-1; the D is unclear. The CDR3 totals 13 residues. Trimming left V 8 bases short and J 0 bases short, with 10 bases between. CDR1 SNHLY and CDR2 FYNNEI come from the germline V gene. The CDR3, as DNA: TGTGCCAGCTTCGTAGAATTGAACACTGAAGCTTTCTTT. It translates to CASFVELNTEAFF.

This sequence joins TRBV7-2 and TRBJ2-5; TRBD1 matches at 8 bases. Looked up from germline, CDR1 is SGHTA and CDR2 is FQGNSA. This CDR3 has 14 amino acids. Trimming took 4 bases from V and 2 from J; bases not matched to a gene: 3. In nucleotides, the CDR3 is TGTGCCAGCAGCTCACGGACAGGGCAAGAGACCCAGTACTTC. Translated, it gives CASSSRTGQETQYF.